A single sample gave rise to the 29 T cell receptor beta chains below, sequenced in a study of low-dose radiotherapy and immunotherapy resistance in tumors. Gene-specific TRAV and TRBV primers were used for first-strand cDNA, covering alpha and beta chains. TCRs were put through approximately 20 PCR cycles of amplification with Phusion. A constant-region primer and the V-primer adapter served as the primer pair. TCRdb called the reads again in MiXCR, with one record for every CDR3 protein. The sample contains approximately 100,000 distinct CDR3 sequences, about 20% of which appear only once. Sample time point: after trial treatment. As to treatment: LDRT plus nivolumab, ipilimumab, low-dose cyclophosphamide and aspirin (RACIN trial). Sample: PBMCs, taken after low-dose radiotherapy plus immunotherapy. The receptors shown here come from a male donor with prostate cancer.

On this clonotype: A far larger clone differs by one base, so this is likely a read error. This chain joins TRBV5-4 and TRBJ2-7; 11 bases match TRBD2. The CDR3 runs to 19 residues. V shed 0 bases, J shed 7 bases, and the junction held 18 bases outside the gene matches. From germline, CDR1 is SGHNT and CDR2 YYREEE (reference sequence). The CDR3 is CASSLGPSGGYSSYNEQYF. The CDR3 coding sequence is TGTGCCAGCAGCTTGGGTCCTAGCGGGGGGTACAGCTCCTACAATGAGCAGTACTTC.

This clonotype was detected only a few times. CDR3 loop: CASSQGRAFGYEQYF. DNA of the CDR3: TGTGCCAGCAGCCAGGGACGGGCTTTTGGGTACGAGCAGTACTTC. This rearrangement joins TRBV7-2 to TRBJ2-7; D may be TRBD1 or TRBD2 (5 bases each). CDR1 and CDR2 (germline): SGHTA, FQGNSA. V was shortened by 5 bases and J by 4 bases, with 18 bases between the two germline ends. The CDR3 is 15 amino acids.

This clonotype has at least ten counts. The chain uses TRBV5-1 and TRBJ1-1, with a possible D match to TRBD1 (5 bases). The CDR3 is made up of 15 amino acids. Trimming stripped 3 bases from V and 1 base from J, with 13 bases between. Germline-derived CDR1 and CDR2 are SGHRS and YFSETQ. The CDR3 coding sequence is TGCGCCAGCAGCTCCGATTTGGGGGGGAACACTGAAGCTTTCTTT. Its protein product is CASSSDLGGNTEAFF.

This clonotype was picked up many times. V usage is TRBV28 and J usage is TRBJ2-5, with D uncertain. CDR3 length: 15 amino acids. Trimming left V 4 bases short and J 2 bases short, with 14 bases between. Per germline, CDR1 MDHEN and CDR2 SYDVKM. The CDR3 sequence: CASSSYVESQETQYF. CDR3 in DNA: TGTGCCAGCAGTTCATATGTGGAGTCTCAAGAGACCCAGTACTTC.

This clonotype was recorded many times. The chain is built from TRBV7-6 and TRBJ2-3, with 8 bases identical to TRBD2. The germline V gene encodes CDR1 SGHVS and CDR2 FNYEAQ. The CDR3 loop spans 17 amino acids. The V gene end was trimmed by 1 base and the J gene end by 5 bases; junction bases not matched to a gene: 11. The CDR3 loop reads CASSLGLSHGGVDTQYF. For the CDR3, the DNA is TGTGCCAGCAGCTTAGGTTTATCGCACGGGGGGGTAGATACGCAGTATTTT.

The genes are TRBV19 and TRBJ1-5; D gene ambiguous. V lost 5 bases to trimming and J lost 0 bases, with 14 bases between them. This CDR3 region has 16 residues. CDR1 is LNHDA and CDR2 is SQIVND in the germline V gene (reference sequence). CDR3 residues: CASSVVGSVSNQPQHF. In nucleotides, the CDR3 is TGTGCCAGTAGTGTGGTCGGATCGGTTAGCAATCAGCCCCAGCATTTT. Full variable domain (outside the CDR3, taken from reference TRBV19 and TRBJ1-5): DGGITQSPKYLFRKEGQNVTLSCEQNLNHDAMYWYRQDPGQGLRLIYYSQIVNDFQKGDIAEGYSVSREKKESFPLTVTSAQKNPTAFYLCASSVVGSVSNQPQHFGDGTRLSIL.

Many counts were recorded for this clonotype. The chain couples TRBV5-5 to TRBJ1-5; possible D gene TRBD1, 6 bases. Germline CDR1 is SGHKS and CDR2 is YYEKEE (reference sequence). The CDR3 has 15 residues. V lost 4 bases, J lost 3 bases, and 14 bases lay in between. In DNA, the CDR3 is TGTGCCAGCAGCGAGTGGACAGACCTCAATCAGCCCCAGCATTTT. The encoded protein is CASSEWTDLNQPQHF.

This clonotype was detected many times. The rearrangement joins TRBV6-1 to TRBJ1-5; 7 bases map to TRBD1. V was clipped by 3 bases and J by 4 bases; unmatched bases: 12. Germline V gene data show CDR1 as MNHNS and CDR2 as SASEGT. The CDR3 sequence is 17 residues long. Written as DNA, the CDR3 is TGTGCCAGCAGTGAGGGGGGGAACAGGGGTTGGAATCAGCCCCAGCATTTT. The encoded protein is CASSEGGNRGWNQPQHF.

This sequence joins TRBV20-1 and TRBJ2-3; 12 positions agree with TRBD2. CDR1 is DFQATT, CDR2 SNEGSKA, per germline (reference sequence). The ends lost 5 bases at V and 2 bases at J; junction bases unmatched: 20. The length of the CDR3 is 20 residues. CDR3 nucleotides: TGCAGTGCTTTGGTGCGAACAGGGGTGACTAGCGGGGGAGCCACAGATACGCAGTATTTT. This encodes CSALVRTGVTSGGATDTQYF.

This clonotype was counted many times. V gene TRBV2 combines with J gene TRBJ2-7, with 8 bases that match TRBD2. This CDR3 comprises 15 residues. Looked up from germline, CDR1 is SNHLY and CDR2 is FYNNEI. V shed 7 bases, J shed 0 bases, and the junction held 8 bases outside the gene matches. The CDR3 sequence: CASNEATSGSYEQYF. Written as DNA, the CDR3 is TGTGCCAGCAATGAGGCCACTAGCGGCTCCTACGAGCAGTACTTC.

This clonotype has at least ten counts. The rearrangement links TRBV7-6 to TRBJ2-7, with D possibly TRBD2 on 5 matching bases. Germline CDR1 reads SGHVS; CDR2 reads FNYEAQ. V was pared by 1 base and J by 5 bases, with 12 bases between. The CDR3 has 14 residues. The CDR3: CASSLGGFRDEQYF. In DNA form, the CDR3 reads TGTGCCAGCAGCTTAGGAGGGTTTAGGGACGAGCAGTACTTC.

There are many counts of this clonotype. V is TRBV2 and J is TRBJ2-7; either TRBD1 or TRBD2 may supply D (5 bases each). V gave up 10 bases and J gave up 2 bases, with 12 bases separating them. Germline values: CDR1 SNHLY, CDR2 FYNNEI. CDR3 size: 12 residues. As DNA, the CDR3 is TGTGCCACCGGTGGGGGTCCCTACGAGCAGTACTTC. Its protein product is CATGGGPYEQYF. Together with reference TRBV2 and TRBJ2-7, the CDR3 gives the full variable domain: EPEVTQTPSHQVTQMGQEVILRCVPISNHLYFYWYRQILGQKVEFLVSFYNNEISEKSEIFDDQFSVERPDGSNFTLKIRSTKLEDSAMYFCATGGGPYEQYFGPGTRLTVT.

This clonotype was observed many times. V usage is TRBV3-1 and J usage is TRBJ1-1; maybe TRBD1 (5 bases). V dropped 0 bases and J dropped 6 bases, with 8 bases sitting between them. The CDR3 consists of 13 residues. Germline V gene data show CDR1 as LGHDT and CDR2 as YNNKEL (reference sequence). CDR3 loop: CASSQDRGSEAFF. The CDR3 bases are TGTGCCAGCAGCCAAGATAGGGGTTCTGAAGCTTTCTTT.

This clonotype was found many times. V gene TRBV19 combines with J gene TRBJ2-5; 7 nucleotides align to TRBD1. Per germline, CDR1 LNHDA and CDR2 SQIVND (reference sequence). This CDR3 is built from 15 residues. The V and J ends lost 9 bases and 4 bases, in that order; junction bases with no gene match: 14. The CDR3 spells CASATGTAVIETQYF. CDR3 coding DNA: TGTGCCAGCGCGACGGGGACAGCAGTAATAGAGACCCAGTACTTC.

The V call is TRBV29-1, the J call TRBJ2-1; possibly TRBD1 or TRBD2 for D (7 bases each). Germline V gives CDR1 SQVTM, CDR2 ANQGSEA. V was cut by 4 bases and J by 3 bases, with 13 bases left in between. This CDR3 region has 14 residues. The CDR3 coding sequence is TGCAGCGTTGGGGAGGGACAGCGCTACAATGAGCAGTTCTTC. Translated, it gives CSVGEGQRYNEQFF.

As for this clonotype: A far larger clone is only one base removed, so a read error is likely. The chain joins TRBV7-6 to TRBJ2-3, with D possibly being TRBD2 (6 bases). Trimming took off 6 bases at V and 3 bases at J, with 16 bases between the two ends. CDR1 is SGHVS and CDR2 is FNYEAQ in the germline V gene. This CDR3 spans 15 amino acids. CDR3 residues: CASRPGGEGTDTQYF. The DNA of the CDR3 is TGTGCCAGCAGGCCCGGAGGGGAAGGGACAGATACGCAGTATTTT.

This clonotype was observed many times. The V gene is TRBV7-9, the J gene TRBJ1-2; the match to TRBD1 covers 8 bases. Germline V CDR1 and CDR2: SEHNR, FQNEAQ (reference sequence). This CDR3 spans 15 amino acids. Losses at the gene ends were 5 bases for V and 1 base for J; bases not matched to a gene: 6. This chain's CDR3 is CASSTETGVNYGYTF. CDR3 nucleotides: TGTGCCAGCAGCACAGAGACAGGGGTTAACTATGGCTACACCTTC.

Ten or more counts support this clonotype. V and J are TRBV6-1 and TRBJ1-1; 7 bases align to TRBD1. The germline V gene encodes CDR1 MNHNS and CDR2 SASEGT. CDR3 length equals 13 residues. Trimming removed 6 bases from V and 5 bases from J; junction bases left unmatched: 6. CDR3 DNA sequence: TGTGCCAGCAGGGGTGGGACAGTTACTGAAGCTTTCTTT. This translates into CASRGGTVTEAFF.

This clonotype was recorded at least ten times. The chain employs TRBV19 and TRBJ1-2; TRBD1 matches at 7 bases. CDR3 length equals 14 residues. Germline lookup yields CDR1 LNHDA and CDR2 SQIVND (reference sequence). The J segment lost 4 bases and the V segment lost 6 bases, leaving 8 bases of the junction unmatched. The CDR3 loop reads CASRGDSLIYGYTF. The CDR3 nucleotides are TGTGCCAGTAGGGGGGACAGCCTGATCTATGGCTACACCTTC.

The rearrangement joins TRBV7-2 to TRBJ1-6; D call uncertain. The CDR3 runs to 13 residues. Trimming shortened V by 3 bases and J by 7 bases, and 7 bases separated the two germline ends. CDR1 and CDR2 (germline): SGHTA, FQGNSA. CDR3 residues: CASSFYKNSPLHF. The CDR3 bases are TGTGCCAGCAGCTTTTATAAGAATTCACCCCTCCACTTT.

This clonotype appeared many times. The chain is built from TRBV5-6 and TRBJ2-5; 7 nucleotides match TRBD2. This CDR3 spans 16 amino acids. V lost 3 bases and J lost 2; bases outside the gene matches: 10. The V gene's germline CDR1 is SGHDT and CDR2 YYEEEE. In DNA form, the CDR3 reads TGTGCCAGCAGCTCCGGGGAGGGCGGGGTTCAAGAGACCCAGTACTTC. This sequence encodes CASSSGEGGVQETQYF.

This clonotype was picked up many times. This chain joins TRBV5-1 and TRBJ2-1, with 10 bases lining up with TRBD2. The CDR3 sequence is 14 residues long. The germline V gene has CDR1 SGHRS and CDR2 YFSETQ. The J segment lost 7 bases and the V segment lost 4 bases, leaving 5 bases of the junction unmatched. The CDR3 nucleotides are TGCGCCAGCAGCCCCCTAGCGGGGGCAAATGAGCAGTTCTTC. It is translated as CASSPLAGANEQFF.

This clonotype has a count of ten or more. The chain has TRBV2 and TRBJ2-7; D might be TRBD1 (6 bases). The germline gives CDR1 SNHLY, CDR2 FYNNEI. The CDR3 is 15 amino acids. Trimming took off 6 bases at V and 2 bases at J, with 17 bases between the two ends. The CDR3: CASRRETGATYEQYF. CDR3 sequence (DNA): TGTGCCAGCAGGAGGGAGACAGGTGCAACCTACGAGCAGTACTTC. Full variable domain (remainder filled in from reference TRBV2 and TRBJ2-7): EPEVTQTPSHQVTQMGQEVILRCVPISNHLYFYWYRQILGQKVEFLVSFYNNEISEKSEIFDDQFSVERPDGSNFTLKIRSTKLEDSAMYFCASRRETGATYEQYFGPGTRLTVT.

The rearrangement links TRBV5-4 to TRBJ2-7; either TRBD1 or TRBD2 may supply D (5 bases each). CDR3 length: 16 residues. Trimming cost V 0 bases and J 1 base, with 14 bases left between them. The germline V gene encodes CDR1 SGHNT and CDR2 YYREEE (reference sequence). The CDR3 region is CASSLATGEGSYEQYF. The CDR3 DNA reads TGTGCCAGCAGCTTGGCCACCGGCGAGGGGTCCTACGAGCAGTACTTC.

Details on this clonotype: It is likely a read error: a sequence one base away is far more abundant. The chain recombines TRBV12-5 with TRBJ2-7; 8 bases are shared with TRBD2. J was trimmed by 7 bases and V by 9 bases; bases with no gene match: 11. CDR1 is LGHNT and CDR2 is FRNRAP in the germline V gene. The CDR3 covers 13 residues. The CDR3 sequence: CASWSGGSNEQYF. CDR3 nucleotide sequence: TGTGCTAGCTGGTCGGGGGGGAGCAATGAGCAGTACTTC.

Concerning this clonotype itself: A much larger clone sits a single nucleotide away, making a read error possible. The chain's CDR3 is CASTGGGYEQYF. The CDR3 region has the DNA TGTGCCAGCACTGGGGGCGGCTACGAGCAGTACTTC. The chain recombines TRBV3-1 with TRBJ2-7; tentatively, D is TRBD1 (6 bases). The length of the CDR3 is 12 residues. Germline V lookup: CDR1 LGHDT, CDR2 YNNKEL (reference sequence). V lost 7 bases and J 3 bases, leaving 10 bases between the germline ends.

Remarks on this clonotype: A far larger clone is off by one base, so a read error is likely. The gene calls are TRBV6-5 and TRBJ2-7; 10 nucleotides match TRBD2. V dropped 10 bases and J dropped 7; count of bases not matched to a gene: 10. The germline CDR1 and CDR2 sequences are MNHEY and SVGAGI. CDR3 length equals 13 residues. The CDR3 nucleotides read TGTGCCACCAAACTAGCGGGGTACAATGAGCAGTACTTC. It is translated as CATKLAGYNEQYF.

At least ten counts were recorded for this clonotype. This chain joins TRBV5-1 and TRBJ1-3; TRBD1 might be the D (6 bases). This CDR3 is built from 14 residues. Trimming took 4 bases from V and 4 from J, leaving 12 bases between them. Per germline, CDR1 SGHRS and CDR2 YFSETQ. The CDR3 here is CASSDGQPGNTIYF. In nucleotides, the CDR3 is TGCGCCAGCAGCGATGGACAGCCCGGAAACACCATATATTTT.

In its sample, this clonotype was seen many times. This sequence joins TRBV4-2 and TRBJ2-4; the D is unclear. With 0 bases removed from V and 3 bases from J, the gap between germline ends came to 9 bases. The CDR3 is 15 residues long. CDR1 is LGHNA, CDR2 YNFKEQ, per germline. This CDR3 reads CASSQDRLDKNIQYF. In DNA form, the CDR3 reads TGTGCCAGCAGCCAAGATCGGCTGGACAAAAACATTCAGTACTTC.